This T cell receptor beta chain was sequenced for a study of T-cell reconstitution after alpha-beta-depleted transplantation in children (dated by TCRdb to the mid-2010s). With respect to the entire study: Using TCR repertoire profiling, the study followed T-cell immune reconstitution in a quantitative way in children after TCRalphabeta/CD19-depleted allogeneic hematopoietic cell transplantation. The full study reports these points: The apparently early recovery of alphabetaT-cell counts about two months after transplant reportedly depended on only several hundred rapidly expanded clones that came from non-depleted graft cells. The frequencies of hyperexpanded clones fell over the following months, and after one year, T-cell counts and TCRbeta diversity were mostly attributed to newly produced T cells. The high TCRbeta diversity at day 60 in some patients was ascribed to recipient T cells and intrathymic progenitors that had survived conditioning.

What the treatment or condition label conveys for this sample: allogeneic hematopoietic cell transplantation with graft depleted of TCRalphabeta T cells and CD19 B cells. Transplant recipients were children who received TCRalphabeta/CD19-depleted allogeneic hematopoietic cell grafts. V is pared back by 6 bases and J by 0 bases, with 8 bases lying between the germline termini. CDR1 and CDR2 are read off the germline V gene as MDHEN and SYDVKM. There are 13 amino acids in the CDR3, from cysteine to phenylalanine inclusive. This entry keeps only the CDR3 DNA: 39 bases, framed from base 1. This clonotype has a count of ten or more. Its antigen is currently not known. One base away there is no much larger clone; base qualities are not given. The library was obtained by PCR. Sequencing used an Illumina HiSeq 2500. To normalize quantification of the TCRbeta repertoire, the TCR libraries were built with molecular barcoding that relied on unique molecular identifiers. TCRdb reanalyzed the raw reads on its own, using fastp at Q25 for trimming and MiXCR for clone calling, and kept in-frame beta chains. Here each entry gathers all rows of one CDR3 protein and keeps the most common genes and DNA. The sample table contains approximately 230,000 distinct CDR3 sequences; only one count was recorded for around 25% of them. Around 4.8% of the sample belongs to the ten largest clones.

Recombination connected TRBV28 to TRBJ1-2; the D gene assignment is ambiguous. The source material was PBMCs, mostly from graft donor cells, sampled 360 days after TCRalphabeta/CD19-depleted stem cell transplant. The sequence was collected from a female patient aged 2 to 10 who had a stem cell transplant for congenital amegakaryocytic thrombocytopenia, so the T cells may come from the graft donor. The DNA sequence reads TGTGCCAGCAGGTCAAGAGCTAACTATGGCTACACCTTC. This is translated as CASRSRANYGYTF.